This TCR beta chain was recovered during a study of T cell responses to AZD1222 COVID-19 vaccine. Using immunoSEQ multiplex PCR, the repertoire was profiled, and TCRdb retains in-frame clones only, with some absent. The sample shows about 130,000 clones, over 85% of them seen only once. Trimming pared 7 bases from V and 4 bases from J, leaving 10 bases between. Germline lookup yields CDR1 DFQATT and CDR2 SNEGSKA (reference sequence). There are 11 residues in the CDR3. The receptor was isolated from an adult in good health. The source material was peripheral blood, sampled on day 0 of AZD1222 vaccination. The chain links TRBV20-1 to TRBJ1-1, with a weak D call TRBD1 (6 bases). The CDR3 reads CSGRGGTEAFF. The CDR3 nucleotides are TGCAGTGGCAGGGGTGGCACTGAAGCTTTCTTT.